This TCR beta chain is from a study of T cell repertoires in cytomegalovirus infection. About the research overall: Matching HLA type and CMV infection were both indicated by public TCR beta signatures.

TCRdb passed the reads through MiXCR, listing each CDR3 protein once. The sample contains over 150,000 distinct CDR3 sequences, roughly a sixth of which appear only once. Trimming took off 3 bases at V and 0 bases at J, with 9 bases between the two ends. The CDR3 is 15 amino acids. General observations from the study: HLA-C-restricted, CMV-specific TCR beta clonotypes were dominant ex vivo.

This clonotype appeared a few times. The antigen remains undetermined. The source material was CD8+ T cells from PBMCs. The TCR originated in a human donor in good health (CMV status not recorded). Some clones in this sample may be carry-over from other donors' samples. The gene calls are TRBV12-3 or TRBV12-4 and TRBJ1-3, with D perhaps TRBD1 (5 bases). Written as DNA, the CDR3 is TGTGCCAGCAGTTTGGGACCGAGCTCTGGAAACACCATATATTTT. It specifies CASSLGPSSGNTIYF.